The 26 T cell receptor beta chains listed next were all sequenced from one sample in a study of blood T cells in healthy people across ages (dated by TCRdb to 2013 to 2016). The receptor library was made with 5' RACE. Sequencer: Illumina HiSeq 2500. The second PCR ran for about 6 to 12 cycles and used a J-beta primer mix along with a sample-barcoded 5' primer. TCRdb applied fastp at Q25 and MiXCR to the public reads, then kept only in-frame beta chains. CDR3 protein sequences are deduplicated, and each keeps its most common genes and DNA. This sample lists around 990,000 distinct CDR3 sequences; 30% to 40% were detected once. Less than 15% of the sample goes to the ten largest clones. The sample taken for sequencing was blood. Receptors were obtained from a man aged 18 to 29 in good health.

This rearrangement joins TRBV6-6 to TRBJ2-5, with D hard to call. Trimming shortened V by 6 bases and J by 4 bases, and 12 bases separated the two germline ends. Per the germline V gene, CDR1 is MNHNY and CDR2 is SVGAGI (reference sequence). This CDR3 spans 13 amino acids. The CDR3 is CASRLGSGETQYF. CDR3 nucleotides: TGTGCCAGCAGGCTAGGCTCGGGAGAGACCCAGTACTTC.

Only a few counts were recorded for this clonotype. The genes are TRBV10-3 and TRBJ2-7, with 9 bases matching TRBD1. Trimming removed 10 bases from V and 4 bases from J; junction bases left unmatched: 5. The CDR3 runs to 12 residues. The germline V gene has CDR1 ENHRY and CDR2 SYGVKD. The DNA for the CDR3 is TGTGCCACGTCCGGGACAGGGTACGAGCAGTACTTC. It encodes CATSGTGYEQYF.

The chain recombines TRBV12-3 or TRBV12-4 with TRBJ1-6, with 7 bases identical to TRBD1. The trim removed 2 bases at V and 3 bases at J, leaving 4 bases unmatched. CDR3 length: 16 amino acids. The CDR3 DNA is TGTGCCAGCAGTTTAAGGGACAGCCTCTATAATTCACCCCTCCACTTT. This codes for CASSLRDSLYNSPLHF.

The V gene is TRBV6-5, the J gene TRBJ2-7; TRBD1 is a possible D gene (6 bases). Trimming removed 2 bases at V and 4 bases at J, with 12 bases between. Germline V gene lookup returns CDR1 MNHEY and CDR2 SVGAGI. The CDR3 is 14 residues long. The CDR3 loop reads CASSYGTPVYEQYF. As DNA, the CDR3 is TGTGCCAGCAGTTACGGGACACCCGTTTACGAGCAGTACTTC.

Turning to this clonotype: A single base separates this from a much larger clone, so it may be a read error. The V and J genes are TRBV7-2 and TRBJ2-3; unclear D gene. Deletions cut 5 bases from V and 1 base from J, with 10 bases between. The CDR3 has 14 amino acids. CDR1 and CDR2 from the germline V gene are SGHTA and FQGNSA. In DNA, the CDR3 is TGTGCCAGCAGCGTTGAAGGACGCACAGATACGCAGTATTTT. Amino acid sequence: CASSVEGRTDTQYF.

V gene TRBV7-2 combines with J gene TRBJ1-1; D unresolved. This CDR3 has 14 amino acids. Germline loops: CDR1 SGHTA, CDR2 FQGNSA. With 8 bases removed from V and 3 bases from J, the gap between germline ends came to 16 bases. The CDR3 DNA is TGTGCCAGCGGCTACAGCGCCATTGACACTGAAGCTTTCTTT. Its translation is CASGYSAIDTEAFF.

The chain is built from TRBV6-1 and TRBJ2-7, with unresolved D. Germline lookup yields CDR1 MNHNS and CDR2 SASEGT. The CDR3 extends over 10 amino acids. Trimming cost V 5 bases and J 7 bases, with 6 bases left between them. Written as DNA, the CDR3 is TGTGCCAGCAGTACATTTGAGCAGTACTTC. The encoded protein is CASSTFEQYF.

In this sample, this clonotype turned up a few times. CDR3 in DNA: TGTGCCAGCAGCCAACCAACAGAGTCAACTAATGAAAAACTGTTTTTT. Its protein is CASSQPTESTNEKLFF. The chain links TRBV4-2 to TRBJ1-4; D is ambiguous. V lost 2 bases to trimming and J lost 0 bases, with 10 bases between them. The CDR3 is 16 residues long. Germline assignment: CDR1 LGHNA and CDR2 YNFKEQ.

This clonotype showed up just a few times. The V and J genes are TRBV7-9 and TRBJ2-7; 7 positions agree with TRBD1. From germline, CDR1 is SEHNR and CDR2 FQNEAQ (reference sequence). J lost 4 bases, V lost 3 bases, and 12 bases had no gene match. The CDR3 runs 16 residues. DNA of the CDR3: TGTGCCAGCAGCTTGCCAGCCGGGACAGCCGATTACGAGCAGTACTTC. Protein sequence: CASSLPAGTADYEQYF.

This clonotype turned up a few times. The chain recombines TRBV5-1 with TRBJ1-2, with a weak D call TRBD1 (5 bases). Germline-derived CDR1 and CDR2 are SGHRS and YFSETQ. The V end was cut by 1 base, the J end by 2 bases, with 9 bases between. CDR3 length equals 14 residues. CDR3 loop: CASSLSTANYGYTF. CDR3 DNA: TGCGCCAGCAGCTTGTCGACAGCCAACTATGGCTACACCTTC.

This sequence joins TRBV12-3 or TRBV12-4 and TRBJ1-6; no firm D call. This CDR3 comprises 16 residues. V gave up 7 bases and J gave up 5 bases, with 18 bases separating them. The CDR3 protein is CASTIRTRGNNSPLHF. The CDR3 nucleotides are TGTGCCAGCACCATAAGGACCCGGGGTAATAATTCACCCCTCCACTTT.

The chain links TRBV10-3 to TRBJ1-6; D is uncertain. Between the trimmed V and J ends, which lost 4 bases and 7 bases, there was a span of 17 bases. Germline values: CDR1 ENHRY, CDR2 SYGVKD. There are 16 residues in the CDR3. CDR3 in DNA: TGTGCCATCAGTGCTCTACCCCAGCGCCAAAATTCACCCCTCCACTTT. It translates to CAISALPQRQNSPLHF.

In this sample, this clonotype turned up once. The chain employs TRBV10-3 and TRBJ1-5; D is undetermined. Germline CDR1 and CDR2: ENHRY and SYGVKD. This CDR3 contains 15 residues. Trimming took off 2 bases at V and 0 bases at J, with 8 bases between the two ends. The DNA of the CDR3 is TGTGCCATCAGTGAGGGAGGTAATAGCAATCAGCCCCAGCATTTT. This codes for CAISEGGNSNQPQHF.

The rearrangement joins TRBV7-2 to TRBJ2-7; tentative D call: TRBD1 (6 bases). Between the trimmed V and J ends, which lost 1 base and 3 bases, there was a span of 10 bases. The CDR3 totals 14 residues. The V gene's germline CDR1 is SGHTA and CDR2 FQGNSA. In DNA, the CDR3 is TGTGCCAGCAGCTTAGGGACAGACCACTACGAGCAGTACTTC. It encodes CASSLGTDHYEQYF.

V and J are TRBV7-2 and TRBJ1-4; 7 nucleotides match TRBD1. J was trimmed by 5 bases and V by 7 bases; bases with no gene match: 4. CDR1 and CDR2 (germline): SGHTA, FQGNSA. This CDR3 region has 13 residues. CDR3 sequence reads: CASKQGGNEKLFF. DNA of the CDR3: TGTGCCAGCAAACAAGGGGGCAATGAAAAACTGTTTTTT.

V gene TRBV10-3 combines with J gene TRBJ2-3; no definite D call. CDR3 length equals 10 residues. Per the germline V gene, CDR1 is ENHRY and CDR2 is SYGVKD. Trimming left V 10 bases short and J 9 bases short, with 11 bases between. Here the CDR3 reads CATEDETQYF. CDR3 sequence (DNA): TGTGCCACCGAAGATGAAACGCAGTATTTT.

V gene TRBV6-6 combines with J gene TRBJ1-5; 10 bases map to TRBD1. CDR1 MNHNY and CDR2 SVGAGI come from the germline V gene (reference sequence). V was clipped by 6 bases and J by 3 bases; unmatched bases: 5. The CDR3 spans 15 residues. The CDR3 DNA follows: TGTGCCAGCAGGGACAGGGGGTCCGTCAATCAGCCCCAGCATTTT. Amino acids: CASRDRGSVNQPQHF.

The V and J genes are TRBV27 and TRBJ1-1, with D uncertain. Germline loops: CDR1 MNHEY, CDR2 SMNVEV (reference sequence). Between the trimmed V and J ends, which lost 3 bases and 8 bases, there was a span of 7 bases. The CDR3 is made up of 11 amino acids. Here the CDR3 reads CASSFFLEAFF. In DNA form, the CDR3 reads TGTGCCAGCAGTTTCTTCCTAGAAGCTTTCTTT.

The rearrangement links TRBV20-1 to TRBJ1-2, with 7 nucleotides matching TRBD1. J lost 1 base, V lost 5 bases, and 13 bases had no gene match. Germline CDR1 reads DFQATT; CDR2 reads SNEGSKA (reference sequence). The CDR3 loop spans 16 amino acids. CDR3 amino acids: CSAPKEGTVINYGYTF. The CDR3 DNA follows: TGCAGTGCTCCAAAGGAGGGGACAGTGATTAACTATGGCTACACCTTC.

The chain couples TRBV12-3 or TRBV12-4 to TRBJ2-1; the match to TRBD1 covers 9 bases. The CDR3 loop spans 15 amino acids. V shed 5 bases and J 4 bases; nucleotides not matched to a gene: 6. DNA for the CDR3: TGTGCCAGCAGTGCCGGACAGGGGCATTACAATGAGCAGTTCTTC. This codes for CASSAGQGHYNEQFF.

J is TRBJ2-1 and V is TRBV5-1, with 9 nucleotides matching TRBD1. CDR1 SGHRS and CDR2 YFSETQ come from the germline V gene. J lost 8 bases, V lost 4 bases, and 13 bases had no gene match. This CDR3 is built from 16 residues. The CDR3 loop is CASSRGAGTGSYEQFF. CDR3 in DNA: TGCGCCAGCAGCCGGGGCGCTGGGACAGGGTCTTATGAGCAGTTCTTC.

J is TRBJ1-1 and V is TRBV28; D not certain. CDR3 length: 13 amino acids. The germline V gene has CDR1 MDHEN and CDR2 SYDVKM. V lost 7 bases to trimming and J lost 1 base, with 10 bases between them. CDR3 sequence: CASTLVWNTEAFF. The CDR3 DNA follows: TGTGCCAGCACATTGGTGTGGAACACTGAAGCTTTCTTT.

In this sample, this clonotype turned up a few times. The chain combines TRBV14 with TRBJ1-6, with a possible D match to TRBD1 (6 bases). The V end was cut by 5 bases, the J end by 7 bases, with 15 bases between. This CDR3 region has 15 residues. The germline CDR1 and CDR2 sequences are SGHDN and FVKESK. CDR3 sequence: CASSTGTNLNSPLHF. The CDR3 nucleotides read TGTGCCAGCAGCACCGGGACAAATCTAAATTCACCCCTCCACTTT. The full variable domain, its missing parts supplied by reference TRBV14 and TRBJ1-6, is EAGVTQFPSHSVIEKGQTVTLRCDPISGHDNLYWYRRVMGKEIKFLLHFVKESKQDESGMPNNRFLAERTGGTYSTLKVQPAELEDSGVYFCASSTGTNLNSPLHFGNGTRLTVT.

This clonotype was observed a few times. This chain joins TRBV7-2 and TRBJ2-3; 8 bases map to TRBD2. CDR1 is SGHTA, CDR2 FQGNSA, per germline. The CDR3 extends over 17 amino acids. Germline trimming cut 3 bases from V and 0 bases from J; bases unmatched to any gene: 8. CDR3 residues: CASSFRRSGGSTDTQYF. DNA of the CDR3: TGTGCCAGCAGCTTTAGGCGGAGCGGGGGAAGCACAGATACGCAGTATTTT.

The sample holds a few counts of this clonotype. The CDR3 protein is CSARDRADRGGYTF. The CDR3 DNA is TGCAGTGCTAGAGATCGCGCGGACCGGGGGGGCTACACCTTC. V and J are TRBV20-1 and TRBJ1-2, with TRBD1 as a possible D gene (5 bases). The CDR3 extends over 14 amino acids. In germline, CDR1 is DFQATT, CDR2 SNEGSKA (reference sequence). Trimming pared 0 bases from V and 8 bases from J, leaving 16 bases between.

This clonotype showed up just a few times. This may be a read error: a much more frequent sequence differs by one nucleotide. This chain connects TRBV2 to TRBJ2-5; 8 bases match TRBD1. Germline V gives CDR1 SNHLY, CDR2 FYNNEI. The length of the CDR3 is 13 residues. V was clipped by 4 bases and J by 11 bases; unmatched bases: 9. CDR3 bases: TGTGCCAGCAGTGGGACAGGGATTTATGAGCAGTACTTC. Its translation is CASSGTGIYEQYF.